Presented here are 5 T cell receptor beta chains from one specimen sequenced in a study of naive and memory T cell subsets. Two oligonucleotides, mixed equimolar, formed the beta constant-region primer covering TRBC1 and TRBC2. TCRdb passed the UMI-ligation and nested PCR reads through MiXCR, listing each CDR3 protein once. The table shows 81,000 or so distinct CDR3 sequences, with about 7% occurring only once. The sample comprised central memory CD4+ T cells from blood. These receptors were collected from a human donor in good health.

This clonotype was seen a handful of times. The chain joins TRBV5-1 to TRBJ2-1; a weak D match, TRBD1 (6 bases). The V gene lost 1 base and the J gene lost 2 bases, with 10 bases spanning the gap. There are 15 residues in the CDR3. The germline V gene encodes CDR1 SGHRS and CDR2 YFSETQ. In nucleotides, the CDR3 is TGCGCCAGCAGCTTGACCCAGGGGCCCTACAATGAGCAGTTCTTC. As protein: CASSLTQGPYNEQFF.

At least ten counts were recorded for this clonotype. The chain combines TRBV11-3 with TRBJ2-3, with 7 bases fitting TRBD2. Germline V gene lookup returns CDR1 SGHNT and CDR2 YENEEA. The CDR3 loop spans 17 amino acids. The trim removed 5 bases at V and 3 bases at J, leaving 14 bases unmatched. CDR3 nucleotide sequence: TGTGCCAGCAGCCGATCCAACGACGGGAGGCCTACAGATACGCAGTATTTT. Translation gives CASSRSNDGRPTDTQYF.

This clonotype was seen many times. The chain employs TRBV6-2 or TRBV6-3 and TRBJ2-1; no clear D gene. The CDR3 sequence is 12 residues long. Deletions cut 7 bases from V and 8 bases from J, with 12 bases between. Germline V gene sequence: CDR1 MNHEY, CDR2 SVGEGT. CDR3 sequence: CASTDAVHEQFF. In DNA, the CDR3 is TGTGCCAGCACCGATGCGGTTCATGAGCAGTTCTTC.

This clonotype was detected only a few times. CDR3 bases: TGTGCCAGCAGTGGGTCGGGGGCCGGGTCCTACGAGCAGTACTTC. Translating it yields CASSGSGAGSYEQYF. The genes are TRBV28 and TRBJ2-7; possibly TRBD1 or TRBD2 for D (6 bases each). V was trimmed by 5 bases and J by 1 base, leaving 15 bases between them. This CDR3 region has 15 residues. Germline CDR1 and CDR2: MDHEN and SYDVKM.

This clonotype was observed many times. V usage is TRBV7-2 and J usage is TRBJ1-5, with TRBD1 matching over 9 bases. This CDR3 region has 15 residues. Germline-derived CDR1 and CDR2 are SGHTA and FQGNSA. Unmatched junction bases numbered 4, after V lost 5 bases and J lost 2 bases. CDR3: CASSQQGAGNQPQHF. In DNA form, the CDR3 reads TGTGCCAGCAGCCAACAGGGGGCTGGCAATCAGCCCCAGCATTTT.